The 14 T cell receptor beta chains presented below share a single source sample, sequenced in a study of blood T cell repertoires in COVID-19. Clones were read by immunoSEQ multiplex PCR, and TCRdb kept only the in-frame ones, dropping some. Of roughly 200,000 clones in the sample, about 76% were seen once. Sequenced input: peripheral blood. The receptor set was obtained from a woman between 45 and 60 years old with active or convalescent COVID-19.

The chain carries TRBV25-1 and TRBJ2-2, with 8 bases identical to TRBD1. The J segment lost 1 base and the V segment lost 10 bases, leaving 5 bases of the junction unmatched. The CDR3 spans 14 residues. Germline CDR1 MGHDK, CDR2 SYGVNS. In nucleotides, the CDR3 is TGTGCCACACAGGGGGAGTTGAACACCGGGGAGCTGTTTTTT. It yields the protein CATQGELNTGELFF.

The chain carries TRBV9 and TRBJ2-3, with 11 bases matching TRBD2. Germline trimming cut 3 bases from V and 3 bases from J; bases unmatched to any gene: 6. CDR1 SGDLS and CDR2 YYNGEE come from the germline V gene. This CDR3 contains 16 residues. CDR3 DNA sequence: TGTGCCAGCAGCGGCCTAGCGGGAGGAAGGACAGATACGCAGTATTTT. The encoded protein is CASSGLAGGRTDTQYF.

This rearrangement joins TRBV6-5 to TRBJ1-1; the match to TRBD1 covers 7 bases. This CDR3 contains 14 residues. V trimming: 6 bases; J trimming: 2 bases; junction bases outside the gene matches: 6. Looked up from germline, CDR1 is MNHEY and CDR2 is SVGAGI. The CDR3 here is CASSRTGANTEAFF. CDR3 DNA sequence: TGTGCCAGCAGCCGAACAGGGGCAAACACTGAAGCTTTCTTT.

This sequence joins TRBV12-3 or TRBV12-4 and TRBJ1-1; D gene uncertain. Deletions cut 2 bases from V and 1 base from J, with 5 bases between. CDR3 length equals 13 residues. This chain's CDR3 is CASSLLWNTEAFF. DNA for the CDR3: TGTGCCAGCAGTTTACTTTGGAACACTGAAGCTTTCTTT.

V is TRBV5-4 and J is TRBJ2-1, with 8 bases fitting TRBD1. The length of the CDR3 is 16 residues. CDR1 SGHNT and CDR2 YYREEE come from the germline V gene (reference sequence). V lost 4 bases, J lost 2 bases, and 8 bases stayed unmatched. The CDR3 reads CASSPPTGAAYNEQFF. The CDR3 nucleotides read TGTGCCAGCAGCCCCCCGACAGGGGCGGCCTACAATGAGCAGTTCTTC.

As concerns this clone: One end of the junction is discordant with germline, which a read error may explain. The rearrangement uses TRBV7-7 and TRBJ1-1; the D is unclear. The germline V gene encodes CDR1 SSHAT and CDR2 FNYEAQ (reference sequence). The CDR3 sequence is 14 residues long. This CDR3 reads CASSRLIEDTEAFF. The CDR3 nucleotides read TGTGCTAGCAGCCGATTAATAGAGGACACTGAAGCTTTCTTT.

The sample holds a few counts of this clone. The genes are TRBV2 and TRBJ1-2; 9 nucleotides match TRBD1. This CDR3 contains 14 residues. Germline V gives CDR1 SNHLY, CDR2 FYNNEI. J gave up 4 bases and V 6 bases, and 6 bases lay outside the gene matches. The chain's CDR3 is CASRPGTGPYGYTF. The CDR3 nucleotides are TGTGCCAGCAGGCCGGGGACAGGGCCCTATGGCTACACCTTC.

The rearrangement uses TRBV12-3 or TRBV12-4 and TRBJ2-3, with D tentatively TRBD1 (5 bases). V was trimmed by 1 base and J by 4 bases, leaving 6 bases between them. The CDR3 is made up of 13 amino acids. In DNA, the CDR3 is TGTGCCAGCAGTTTAGAAGGGGCAGATACGCAGTATTTT. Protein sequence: CASSLEGADTQYF.

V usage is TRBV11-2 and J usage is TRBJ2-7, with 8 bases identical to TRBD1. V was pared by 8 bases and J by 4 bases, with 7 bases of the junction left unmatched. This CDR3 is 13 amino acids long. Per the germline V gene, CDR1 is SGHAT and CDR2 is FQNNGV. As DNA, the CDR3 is TGTGCCAGCCTGTGGACAGGGACTTACGAGCAGTACTTC. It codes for CASLWTGTYEQYF. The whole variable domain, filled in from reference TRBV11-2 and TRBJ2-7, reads EAGVAQSPRYKIIEKRQSVAFWCNPISGHATLYWYQQILGQGPKLLIQFQNNGVVDDSQLPKDRFSAERLKGVDSTLKIQPAKLEDSAVYLCASLWTGTYEQYFGPGTRLTVT.

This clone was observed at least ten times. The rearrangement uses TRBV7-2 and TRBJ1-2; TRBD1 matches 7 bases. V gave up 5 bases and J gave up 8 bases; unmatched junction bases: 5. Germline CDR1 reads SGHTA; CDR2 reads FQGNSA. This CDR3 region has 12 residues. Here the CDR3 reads CASSPDRVGYTF. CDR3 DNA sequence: TGTGCCAGCAGCCCTGACAGGGTCGGCTACACCTTC.

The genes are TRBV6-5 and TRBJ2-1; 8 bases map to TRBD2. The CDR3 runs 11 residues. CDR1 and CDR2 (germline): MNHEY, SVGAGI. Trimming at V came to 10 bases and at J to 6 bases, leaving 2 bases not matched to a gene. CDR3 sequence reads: CATGGGNEQFF. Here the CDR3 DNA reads TGTGCCACCGGGGGGGGCAATGAGCAGTTCTTC.

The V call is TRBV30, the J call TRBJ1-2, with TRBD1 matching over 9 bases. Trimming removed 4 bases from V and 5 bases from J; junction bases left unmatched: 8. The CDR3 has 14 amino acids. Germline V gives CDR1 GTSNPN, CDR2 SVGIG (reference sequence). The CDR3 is CAWNTGTGKYGYTF. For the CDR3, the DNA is TGTGCCTGGAACACCGGGACAGGGAAATATGGCTACACCTTC.

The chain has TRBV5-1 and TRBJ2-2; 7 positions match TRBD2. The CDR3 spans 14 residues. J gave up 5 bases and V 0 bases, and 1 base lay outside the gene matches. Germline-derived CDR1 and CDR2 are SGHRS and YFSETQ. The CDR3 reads CASSLGTSTGELFF. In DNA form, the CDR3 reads TGCGCCAGCAGCTTGGGGACTAGTACCGGGGAGCTGTTTTTT.

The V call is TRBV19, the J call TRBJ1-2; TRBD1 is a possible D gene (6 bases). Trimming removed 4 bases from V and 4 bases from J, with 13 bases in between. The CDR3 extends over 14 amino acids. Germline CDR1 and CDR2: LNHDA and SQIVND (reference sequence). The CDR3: CASSKSGERYGYTF. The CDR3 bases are TGTGCCAGTAGTAAATCAGGGGAGCGCTATGGCTACACCTTC.